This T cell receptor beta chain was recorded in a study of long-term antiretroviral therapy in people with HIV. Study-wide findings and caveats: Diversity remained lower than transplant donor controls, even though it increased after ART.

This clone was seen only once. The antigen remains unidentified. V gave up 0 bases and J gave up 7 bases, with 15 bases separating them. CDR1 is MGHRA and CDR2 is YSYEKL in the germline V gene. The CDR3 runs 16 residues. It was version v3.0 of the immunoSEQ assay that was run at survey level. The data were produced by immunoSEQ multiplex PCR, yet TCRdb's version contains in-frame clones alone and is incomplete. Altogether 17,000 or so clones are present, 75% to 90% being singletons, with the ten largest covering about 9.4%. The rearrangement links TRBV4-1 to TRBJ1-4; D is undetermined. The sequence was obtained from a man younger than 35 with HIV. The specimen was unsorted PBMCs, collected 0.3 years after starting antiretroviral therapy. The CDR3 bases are TGCGCCAGCAGCCAAGATCGAGAGGGTCGGAGTGAAAAACTGTTTTTT. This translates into CASSQDREGRSEKLFF.